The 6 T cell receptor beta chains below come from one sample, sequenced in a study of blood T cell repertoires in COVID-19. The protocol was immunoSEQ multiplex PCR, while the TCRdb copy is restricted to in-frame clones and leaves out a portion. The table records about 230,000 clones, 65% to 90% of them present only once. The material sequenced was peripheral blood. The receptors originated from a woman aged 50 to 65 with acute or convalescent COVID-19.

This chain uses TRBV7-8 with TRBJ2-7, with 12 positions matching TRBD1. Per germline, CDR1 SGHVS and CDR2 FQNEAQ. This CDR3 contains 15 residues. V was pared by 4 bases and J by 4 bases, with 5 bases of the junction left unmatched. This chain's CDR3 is CASSWPGQGAYEQYF. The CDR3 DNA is TGTGCCAGCAGCTGGCCGGGACAGGGGGCTTACGAGCAGTACTTC.

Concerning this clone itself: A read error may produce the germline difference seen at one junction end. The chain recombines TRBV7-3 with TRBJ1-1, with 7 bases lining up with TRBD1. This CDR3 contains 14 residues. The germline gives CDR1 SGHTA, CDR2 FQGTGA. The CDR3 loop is CASSLTGQSSEAFF. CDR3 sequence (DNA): TGTGCCAGCAGCCTAACGGGACAGAGCAGTGAAGCTTTCTTT.

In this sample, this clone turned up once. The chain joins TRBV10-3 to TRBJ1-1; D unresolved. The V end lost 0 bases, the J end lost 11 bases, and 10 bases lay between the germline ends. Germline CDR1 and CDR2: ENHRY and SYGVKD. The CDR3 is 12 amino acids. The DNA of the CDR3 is TGTGCCATCAGTGAGTCCGGGGTGGAGGCTTTCTTT. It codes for CAISESGVEAFF.

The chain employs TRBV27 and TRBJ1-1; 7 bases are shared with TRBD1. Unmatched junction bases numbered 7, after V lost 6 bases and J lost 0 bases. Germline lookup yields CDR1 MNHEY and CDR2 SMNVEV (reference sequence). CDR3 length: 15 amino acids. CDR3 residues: CASRYGQGVNTEAFF. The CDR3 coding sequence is TGTGCCAGCAGATATGGGCAGGGGGTGAACACTGAAGCTTTCTTT.

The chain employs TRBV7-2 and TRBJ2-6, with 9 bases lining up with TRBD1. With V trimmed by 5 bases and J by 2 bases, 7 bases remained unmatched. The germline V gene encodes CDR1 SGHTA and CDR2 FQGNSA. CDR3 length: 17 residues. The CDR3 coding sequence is TGTGCCAGCAGCACCACAGGGGGCGTCGCTGGGGCCAACGTCCTGACTTTC. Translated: CASSTTGGVAGANVLTF.

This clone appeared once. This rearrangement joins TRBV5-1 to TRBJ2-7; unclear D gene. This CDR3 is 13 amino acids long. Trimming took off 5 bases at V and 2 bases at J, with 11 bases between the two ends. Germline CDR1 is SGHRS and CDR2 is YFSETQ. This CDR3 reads CASSFGLTYEQYF. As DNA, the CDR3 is TGCGCCAGCAGTTTCGGTCTAACCTACGAGCAGTACTTC.